The entry below gives a single T cell receptor beta chain sequence along with its context. The data are from a study of blood T cell repertoires in COVID-19. Study in general: The analysed material was cDNA or gDNA that came from T cells, B-cell-depleted T cells, or PBMCs.

The V gene lost 5 bases and the J gene lost 10 bases, with 7 bases spanning the gap. Looked up from germline, CDR1 is SGHTS and CDR2 is YDEGEE. The CDR3 contains 11 residues. Patients in Seattle were enrolled during active infection, then followed longitudinally. In the authors' methods: Estimates of nucleated cell counts were drawn from the amplification of reference gene primers. Here immunoSEQ multiplex PCR was the method, and the copy in TCRdb shows in-frame clones only, minus some. V, J and clone size are taken as reported in that table, and D and trimming were inferred from the DNA itself. The sample includes 200,000 to 300,000 clones, approximately 86% seen only once; the top ten take around 5%.

This rearrangement joins TRBV5-8 to TRBJ1-6; D remains ambiguous. Sequencing was carried out using peripheral blood. The receptor's source is a woman aged 55-75 years with COVID-19, enrolled during active disease. The CDR3 loop is CASSTVSPLHF. CDR3 bases: TGTGCCAGCAGTACTGTCTCACCCCTCCACTTT.